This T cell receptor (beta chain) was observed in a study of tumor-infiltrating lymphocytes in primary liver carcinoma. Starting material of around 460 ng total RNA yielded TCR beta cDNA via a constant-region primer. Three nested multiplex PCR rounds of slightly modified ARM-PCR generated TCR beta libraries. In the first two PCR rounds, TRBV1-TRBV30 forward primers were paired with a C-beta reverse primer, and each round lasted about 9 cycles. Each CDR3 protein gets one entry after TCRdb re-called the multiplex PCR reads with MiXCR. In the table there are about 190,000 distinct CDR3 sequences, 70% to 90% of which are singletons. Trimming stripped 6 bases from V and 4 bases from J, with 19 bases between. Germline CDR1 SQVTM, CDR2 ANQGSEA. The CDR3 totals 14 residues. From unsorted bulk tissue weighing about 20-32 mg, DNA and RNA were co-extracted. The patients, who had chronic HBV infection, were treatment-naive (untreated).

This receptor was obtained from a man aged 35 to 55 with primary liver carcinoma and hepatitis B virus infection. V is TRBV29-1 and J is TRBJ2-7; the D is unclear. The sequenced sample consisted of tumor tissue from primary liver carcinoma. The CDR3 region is CSVKVVVRSYEQYF. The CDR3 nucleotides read TGCAGCGTAAAGGTGGTAGTTCGATCATACGAGCAGTACTTC.